These 17 T cell receptor beta chains originate from one sample sequenced in a study of identical twins. A single record per CDR3 protein comes from TCRdb applying MiXCR to the 5' RACE reads. The sample has 600,000 to 800,000 distinct CDR3 sequences, over 20% seen once. The data also belong to a second study, concerning T cells expressing NK-cell markers.

The sequenced sample consisted of PBMCs. All receptors come from a woman aged 18-29 years in good health.

This chain's CDR3 is CASSRGKGTFF. The DNA of the CDR3 is TGTGCCAGCAGCCGAGGGAAGGGTACTTTCTTT. V and J are TRBV7-9 and TRBJ1-1; D remains ambiguous. CDR1 is SEHNR and CDR2 is FQNEAQ in the germline V gene (reference sequence). Between the trimmed V and J ends, which lost 5 bases and 12 bases, there was a span of 13 bases. The CDR3 loop spans 11 amino acids.

The rearrangement links TRBV9 to TRBJ2-1, with D perhaps TRBD1 or TRBD2 (7 bases each). This CDR3 comprises 20 residues. V was clipped by 3 bases and J by 0 bases, with 25 bases between them. Germline V lookup: CDR1 SGDLS, CDR2 YYNGEE. The CDR3 region has the DNA TGTGCCAGCAGCGCCGGCGGGCGGCAGGGGGGGGCTAGCTCCTACAATGAGCAGTTCTTC. Its protein product is CASSAGGRQGGASSYNEQFF. Complete variable domain (other parts from reference TRBV9 and TRBJ2-1): DSGVTQTPKHLITATGQRVTLRCSPRSGDLSVYWYQQSLDQGLQFLIQYYNGEERAKGNILERFSAQQFPDLHSELNLSSLELGDSALYFCASSAGGRQGGASSYNEQFFGPGTRLTVL.

CDR3 DNA: TGCGCCAGCAGCTTGGGGAAGGGTGGGAATGGCTACACCTTC. Translated, it gives CASSLGKGGNGYTF. V and J are TRBV5-1 and TRBJ1-2; the D is unclear. Trimming shortened V by 0 bases and J by 6 bases, and 12 bases separated the two germline ends. This CDR3 has 14 residues. Germline CDR1 reads SGHRS; CDR2 reads YFSETQ.

CDR3 nucleotides: TGTGCCTGGAGTGTCACAGGGTTTTACACTGAAGCTTTCTTT. Translation gives CAWSVTGFYTEAFF. The genes are TRBV30 and TRBJ1-1; D is possibly TRBD1 (6 bases). V was trimmed by 0 bases and J by 3 bases, leaving 11 bases between them. The CDR3 has 14 residues. Germline lookup yields CDR1 GTSNPN and CDR2 SVGIG (reference sequence). Filled out from reference TRBV30 and TRBJ1-1, the complete variable domain reads SQTIHQWPATLVQPVGSPLSLECTVEGTSNPNLYWYRQAAGRGLQLLFYSVGIGQISSEVPQNLSASRPQDRQFILSSKKLLLSDSGFYLCAWSVTGFYTEAFFGQGTRLTVV.

The chain has TRBV4-3 and TRBJ1-2, with D unresolved. Per germline, CDR1 LGHNA and CDR2 YSLEER. The CDR3 loop spans 16 amino acids. The V and J ends lost 0 bases and 6 bases respectively, with 17 bases between them. DNA for the CDR3: TGCGCCAGCAGCCAAGATCCCAGACTGGGTGCCAATGGCTACACCTTC. Translation gives CASSQDPRLGANGYTF.

This clonotype was counted a few times. V and J are TRBV12-3 or TRBV12-4 and TRBJ2-1; no definite D call. V lost 7 bases, J lost 6 bases, and 19 bases lay in between. The CDR3 runs 15 residues. The CDR3 is CASMGIFAIPNEQFF. The DNA of the CDR3 is TGTGCCAGCATGGGAATCTTCGCCATTCCCAATGAGCAGTTCTTC.

J is TRBJ1-3 and V is TRBV10-3, with D uncertain. The CDR3 consists of 14 residues. The V end was cut by 4 bases, the J end by 2 bases, with 9 bases between. CDR1 and CDR2 (germline): ENHRY, SYGVKD. The CDR3 region is CAISGVDTGNTIYF. CDR3 nucleotide sequence: TGTGCCATCAGTGGGGTCGACACTGGAAACACCATATATTTT.

This clonotype was observed a handful of times. The chain joins TRBV7-2 to TRBJ2-4, with 12 nucleotides matching TRBD2. Germline V gene data show CDR1 as SGHTA and CDR2 as FQGNSA. The trim removed 6 bases at V and 6 bases at J, leaving 9 bases unmatched. The CDR3 has 16 residues. The CDR3 DNA follows: TGTGCCAGCAGGCGGACTAGCGGGACGACGAGAAACATTCAGTACTTC. It specifies CASRRTSGTTRNIQYF.

This clonotype was seen more than once but under ten times. The chain joins TRBV4-1 to TRBJ2-3; 9 bases match TRBD2. The V gene end was trimmed by 2 bases and the J gene end by 3 bases; junction bases not matched to a gene: 9. The CDR3 loop spans 17 amino acids. Per the germline V gene, CDR1 is MGHRA and CDR2 is YSYEKL. The CDR3 DNA reads as TGCGCCAGCAGCCAACCAGTAGCGGGAGTGGAGACAGATACGCAGTATTTT. This encodes CASSQPVAGVETDTQYF.

This chain connects TRBV7-9 to TRBJ2-7, with 11 nucleotides matching TRBD2. With 2 bases clipped from V and 4 bases from J, the junction kept 7 bases outside the gene matches. CDR3 length equals 16 residues. Germline values: CDR1 SEHNR, CDR2 FQNEAQ (reference sequence). The CDR3 is CASSLPALAGVYEQYF. The CDR3 DNA reads TGTGCCAGCAGCTTACCCGCACTAGCGGGAGTTTACGAGCAGTACTTC.

This clonotype has at least ten counts. This chain joins TRBV27 and TRBJ2-7; 7 nucleotides match TRBD1. The V segment lost 7 bases and the J segment 3 bases; nucleotides outside the gene matches: 12. CDR1 is MNHEY, CDR2 SMNVEV, per germline (reference sequence). The CDR3 spans 15 residues. DNA for the CDR3: TGTGCCAGCACCCTGGGGTCGACAGGGTTCTACGAGCAGTACTTC. As protein: CASTLGSTGFYEQYF.

This clonotype was counted a few times. This chain uses TRBV3-1 with TRBJ1-1, with TRBD1 as a possible D gene (5 bases). From germline, CDR1 is LGHDT and CDR2 YNNKEL (reference sequence). Trimming cost V 1 base and J 6 bases, with 9 bases left between them. This CDR3 has 13 residues. CDR3 sequence (DNA): TGTGCCAGCAGCCAAGGTCGGGGGGCTGAAGCTTTCTTT. Its translation: CASSQGRGAEAFF.

Ten or more counts support this clonotype. The chain couples TRBV29-1 to TRBJ1-1; D is possibly TRBD1 (5 bases). From germline, CDR1 is SQVTM and CDR2 ANQGSEA. V was clipped by 5 bases and J by 4 bases, with 14 bases between them. There are 13 residues in the CDR3. The CDR3 DNA is TGCAGCGTTAAGAGCGGGACGGCCACTGAAGCTTTCTTT. Residues: CSVKSGTATEAFF.

This clonotype was observed once. The V call is TRBV20-1, the J call TRBJ2-7; 15 bases fit TRBD2. V gave up 3 bases and J gave up 4 bases; unmatched junction bases: 7. CDR1 is DFQATT, CDR2 SNEGSKA, per germline (reference sequence). This CDR3 has 16 amino acids. CDR3 coding DNA: TGCAGTGCTAGTGGACTAGCGGGGGGGCCTTGGTACGAGCAGTACTTC. Its translation: CSASGLAGGPWYEQYF.

The rearrangement links TRBV6-2 or TRBV6-3 to TRBJ1-2; weak D call: TRBD1 (5 bases). CDR1 and CDR2 from the germline V gene are MNHEY and SVGEGT. Trimming removed 8 bases at V and 6 bases at J, with 16 bases between. This CDR3 has 13 amino acids. The CDR3 nucleotides are TGTGCCAGCGGCAGACAGCGTCGCGATGGCTACACCTTC. This sequence encodes CASGRQRRDGYTF.

A few counts support this clonotype. J is TRBJ2-7 and V is TRBV16; D might be TRBD1 or TRBD2, each matching 5 bases. Germline V gene sequence: CDR1 KGHSY, CDR2 FQNENV. Trimming pared 4 bases from V and 5 bases from J, leaving 21 bases between. The CDR3 runs 16 residues. The CDR3 loop is CASSPIPGPGGHEQYF. The CDR3 nucleotides are TGTGCCAGCAGCCCAATTCCGGGACCTGGAGGCCACGAGCAGTACTTC.

The chain links TRBV20-1 to TRBJ2-5; D remains ambiguous. The CDR3 has 11 amino acids. Between the trimmed V and J ends, which lost 4 bases and 5 bases, there was a span of 8 bases. Per the germline V gene, CDR1 is DFQATT and CDR2 is SNEGSKA (reference sequence). The CDR3 here is CSAKPKETQYF. The CDR3, as DNA: TGCAGTGCTAAACCGAAGGAGACCCAGTACTTC.